The text below deals with one T cell receptor beta chain. Clones were read by immunoSEQ multiplex PCR, and TCRdb kept only the in-frame ones, dropping some. The sample has more than 20,000 clones, approximately 78% seen once. The data are from a study of preoperative IRX-2 immunotherapy in early breast cancer. The CDR3 is 14 amino acids. Per the germline V gene, CDR1 is LNHDA and CDR2 is SQIVND (reference sequence). V lost 6 bases, J lost 6 bases, and 10 bases stayed unmatched. Specified treatment: preoperative locoregional IRX-2 cytokine immunotherapy. Patients received preoperative, locoregional IRX-2 cytokine immunotherapy in a phase Ib study.

The specimen comprised lymph node tissue, sampled after IRX-2 immunotherapy. This chain uses TRBV19 with TRBJ1-1, with 7 bases lining up with TRBD1. The sequence derives from a human donor with breast cancer. The CDR3 region is CASSFDRVFAEAFF. The CDR3 DNA follows: TGTGCCAGTAGCTTTGACAGGGTATTCGCTGAAGCTTTCTTT.